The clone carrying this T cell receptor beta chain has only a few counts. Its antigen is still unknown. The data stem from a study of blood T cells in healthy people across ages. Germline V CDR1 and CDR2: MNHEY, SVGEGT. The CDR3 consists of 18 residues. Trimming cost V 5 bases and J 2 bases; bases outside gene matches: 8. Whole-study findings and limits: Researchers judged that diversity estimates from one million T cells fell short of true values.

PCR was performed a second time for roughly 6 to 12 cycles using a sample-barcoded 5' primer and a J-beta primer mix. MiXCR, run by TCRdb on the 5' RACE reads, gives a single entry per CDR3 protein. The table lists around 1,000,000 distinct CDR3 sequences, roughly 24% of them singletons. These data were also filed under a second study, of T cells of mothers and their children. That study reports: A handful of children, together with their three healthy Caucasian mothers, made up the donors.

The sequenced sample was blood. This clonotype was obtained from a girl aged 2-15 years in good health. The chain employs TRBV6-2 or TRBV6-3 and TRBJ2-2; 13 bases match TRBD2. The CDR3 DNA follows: TGTGCCAGCAGTCCTGGACTAGCGGGAGCCATTAACACCGGGGAGCTGTTTTTT. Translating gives CASSPGLAGAINTGELFF.